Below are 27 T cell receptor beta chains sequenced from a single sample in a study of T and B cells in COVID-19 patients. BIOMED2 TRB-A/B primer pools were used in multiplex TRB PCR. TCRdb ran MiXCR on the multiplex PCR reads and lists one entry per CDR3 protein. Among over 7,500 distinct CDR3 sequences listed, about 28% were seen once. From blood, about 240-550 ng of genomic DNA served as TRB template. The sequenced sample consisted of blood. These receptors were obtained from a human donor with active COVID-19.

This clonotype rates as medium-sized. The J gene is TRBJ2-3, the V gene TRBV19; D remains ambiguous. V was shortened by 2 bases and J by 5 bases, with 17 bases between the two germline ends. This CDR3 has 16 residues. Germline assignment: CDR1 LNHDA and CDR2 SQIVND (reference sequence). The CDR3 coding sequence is TGTGCCAGTAGTATACAACAGCCTTACTCGGTAGATACGCAGTATTTT. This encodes CASSIQQPYSVDTQYF.

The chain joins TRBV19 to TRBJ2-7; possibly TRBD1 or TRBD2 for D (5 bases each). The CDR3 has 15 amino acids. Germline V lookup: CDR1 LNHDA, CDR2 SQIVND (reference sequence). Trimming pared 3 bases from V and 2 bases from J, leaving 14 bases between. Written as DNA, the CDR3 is TGTGCCAGTAGTATTCCGGGGACGGGGACCTACGAGCAGTACTTC. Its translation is CASSIPGTGTYEQYF. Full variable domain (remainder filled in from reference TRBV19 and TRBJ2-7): DGGITQSPKYLFRKEGQNVTLSCEQNLNHDAMYWYRQDPGQGLRLIYYSQIVNDFQKGDIAEGYSVSREKKESFPLTVTSAQKNPTAFYLCASSIPGTGTYEQYFGPGTRLTVT.

DNA of the CDR3: TGTGCCAGTAGAAACATCTGGGACAGGGTAAGGGCGAGCAATCAGCCCCAGCATTTT. This translates into CASRNIWDRVRASNQPQHF. This chain connects TRBV19 to TRBJ1-5; 9 positions match TRBD1. V shed 6 bases, J shed 1 base, and the junction held 16 bases outside the gene matches. Germline loops: CDR1 LNHDA, CDR2 SQIVND (reference sequence). The CDR3 loop spans 19 amino acids. Looking up the rest from reference TRBV19 and TRBJ1-5 gives the full variable domain: DGGITQSPKYLFRKEGQNVTLSCEQNLNHDAMYWYRQDPGQGLRLIYYSQIVNDFQKGDIAEGYSVSREKKESFPLTVTSAQKNPTAFYLCASRNIWDRVRASNQPQHFGDGTRLSIL.

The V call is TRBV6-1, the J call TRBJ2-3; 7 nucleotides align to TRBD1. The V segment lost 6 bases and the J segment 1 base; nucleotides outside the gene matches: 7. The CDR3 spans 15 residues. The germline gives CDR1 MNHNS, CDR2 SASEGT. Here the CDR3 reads CASRADRVGTDTQYF. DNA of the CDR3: TGTGCCAGCAGAGCAGACAGGGTGGGCACAGATACGCAGTATTTT.

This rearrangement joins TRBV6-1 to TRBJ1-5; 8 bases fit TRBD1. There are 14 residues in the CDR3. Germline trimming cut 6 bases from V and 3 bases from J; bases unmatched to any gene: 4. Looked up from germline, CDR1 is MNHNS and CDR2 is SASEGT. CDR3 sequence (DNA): TGTGCCAGCAGATGGACAGGGAACAATCAGCCCCAGCATTTT. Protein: CASRWTGNNQPQHF.

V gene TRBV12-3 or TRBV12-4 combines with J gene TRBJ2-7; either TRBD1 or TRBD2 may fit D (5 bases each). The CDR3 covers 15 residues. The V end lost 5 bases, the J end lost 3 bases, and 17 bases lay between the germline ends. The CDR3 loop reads CASSPIGTLDYEQYF. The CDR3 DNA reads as TGTGCCAGCAGTCCTATCGGGACCCTCGACTACGAGCAGTACTTC.

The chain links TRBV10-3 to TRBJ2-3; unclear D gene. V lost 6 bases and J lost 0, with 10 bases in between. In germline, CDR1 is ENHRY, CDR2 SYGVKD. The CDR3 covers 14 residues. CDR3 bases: TGTGCCATCAGCCCGTATCCTAGCACAGATACGCAGTATTTT. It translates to CAISPYPSTDTQYF.

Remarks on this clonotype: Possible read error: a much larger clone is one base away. The CDR3 bases are TGTGCCAGCAGCTTGTATGGGAAAGAGGGTAATGAAAAACTGTTTTTT. Encoded protein: CASSLYGKEGNEKLFF. This chain joins TRBV11-1 and TRBJ1-4; D not resolved. This CDR3 comprises 16 residues. Trimming removed 3 bases at V and 4 bases at J, with 15 bases between. The germline CDR1 and CDR2 sequences are SGHAT and FQDESV (reference sequence).

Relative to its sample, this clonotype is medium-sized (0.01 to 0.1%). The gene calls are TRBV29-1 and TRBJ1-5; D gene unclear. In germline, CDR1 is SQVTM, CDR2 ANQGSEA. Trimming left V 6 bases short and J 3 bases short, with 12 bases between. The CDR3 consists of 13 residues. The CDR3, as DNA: TGCAGCGTACAAACAGAAAACAATCAGCCCCAGCATTTT. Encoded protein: CSVQTENNQPQHF.

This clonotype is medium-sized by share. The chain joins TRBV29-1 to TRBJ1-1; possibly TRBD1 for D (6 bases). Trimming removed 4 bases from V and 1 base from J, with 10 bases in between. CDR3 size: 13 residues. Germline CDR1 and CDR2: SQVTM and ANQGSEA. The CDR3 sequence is CSVGGRGNTEAFF. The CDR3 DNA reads TGCAGCGTTGGCGGCAGGGGGAACACTGAAGCTTTCTTT.

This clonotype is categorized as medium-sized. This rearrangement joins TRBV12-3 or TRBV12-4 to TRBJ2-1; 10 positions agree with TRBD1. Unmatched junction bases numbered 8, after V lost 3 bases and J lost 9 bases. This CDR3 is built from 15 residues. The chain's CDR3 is CASSFRGQGFIEQFF. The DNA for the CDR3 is TGTGCCAGCAGTTTTAGGGGACAGGGGTTCATTGAGCAGTTCTTC.

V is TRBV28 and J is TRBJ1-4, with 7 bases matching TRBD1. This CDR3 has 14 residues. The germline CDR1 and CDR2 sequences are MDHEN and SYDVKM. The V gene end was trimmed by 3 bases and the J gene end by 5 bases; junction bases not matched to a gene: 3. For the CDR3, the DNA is TGTGCCAGCAGTTTGTGGGACAGAAATGAAAAACTGTTTTTT. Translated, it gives CASSLWDRNEKLFF.

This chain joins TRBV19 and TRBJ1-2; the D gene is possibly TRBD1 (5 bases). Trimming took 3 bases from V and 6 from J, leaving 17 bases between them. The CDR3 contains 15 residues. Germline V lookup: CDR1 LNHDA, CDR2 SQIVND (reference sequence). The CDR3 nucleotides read TGTGCCAGTAGTATCTCGCCGCAGGGAATTGATGGCTACACCTTC. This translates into CASSISPQGIDGYTF.

The DNA of the CDR3 is TGCAGTGCTAGCTTACAGGGTAGTTTTAATTCACCCCTCCACTTT. This translates into CSASLQGSFNSPLHF. The gene calls are TRBV20-1 and TRBJ1-6; tentatively, D is TRBD1 (6 bases). This CDR3 spans 15 amino acids. The V and J ends lost 3 bases and 6 bases respectively, with 15 bases between them. Germline CDR1 and CDR2: DFQATT and SNEGSKA (reference sequence).

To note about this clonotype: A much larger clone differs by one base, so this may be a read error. The CDR3 sequence is CASSLVPLKTYEQYF. CDR3 in DNA: TGTGCCAGCAGCTTGGTGCCTCTTAAAACCTACGAGCAGTACTTC. The chain joins TRBV5-7 to TRBJ2-7, with no clear D. TRBV5-7 is filed as an ORF, its function uncertain. Trimming removed 0 bases at V and 2 bases at J, with 12 bases between. This CDR3 comprises 15 residues.

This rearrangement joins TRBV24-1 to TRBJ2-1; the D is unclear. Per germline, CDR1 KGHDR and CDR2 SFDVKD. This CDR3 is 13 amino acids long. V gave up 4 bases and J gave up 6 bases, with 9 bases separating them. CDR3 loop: CATSDQTFNEQFF. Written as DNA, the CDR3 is TGTGCCACCAGTGACCAGACATTCAATGAGCAGTTCTTC.

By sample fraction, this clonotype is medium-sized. The CDR3 region is CSVDLQGNYGYTF. CDR3 nucleotide sequence: TGCAGCGTTGACCTACAGGGAAATTATGGCTACACCTTC. V gene TRBV29-1 combines with J gene TRBJ1-2; TRBD1 might be the D (6 bases). Trimming took off 3 bases at V and 5 bases at J, with 13 bases between the two ends. The CDR3 sequence is 13 residues long. The germline CDR1 and CDR2 sequences are SQVTM and ANQGSEA.

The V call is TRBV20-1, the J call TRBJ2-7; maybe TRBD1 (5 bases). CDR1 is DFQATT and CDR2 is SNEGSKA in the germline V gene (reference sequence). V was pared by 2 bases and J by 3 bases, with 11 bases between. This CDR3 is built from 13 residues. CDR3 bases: TGCAGTGCTAGATGGGGCGGAAACTACGAGCAGTACTTC. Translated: CSARWGGNYEQYF.

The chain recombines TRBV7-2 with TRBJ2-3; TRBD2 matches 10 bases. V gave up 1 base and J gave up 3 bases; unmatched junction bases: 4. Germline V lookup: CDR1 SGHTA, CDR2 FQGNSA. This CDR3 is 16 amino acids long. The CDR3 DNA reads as TGTGCCAGCAGCTTAGGGACTAGCGGTAGAACAGATACGCAGTATTTT. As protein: CASSLGTSGRTDTQYF.

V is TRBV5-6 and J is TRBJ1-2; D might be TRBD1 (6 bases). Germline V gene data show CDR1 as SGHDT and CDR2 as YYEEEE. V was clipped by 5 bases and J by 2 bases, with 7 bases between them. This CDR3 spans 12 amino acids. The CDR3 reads CASRQGNYGYTF. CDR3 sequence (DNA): TGTGCCAGCAGACAGGGCAACTATGGCTACACCTTC.

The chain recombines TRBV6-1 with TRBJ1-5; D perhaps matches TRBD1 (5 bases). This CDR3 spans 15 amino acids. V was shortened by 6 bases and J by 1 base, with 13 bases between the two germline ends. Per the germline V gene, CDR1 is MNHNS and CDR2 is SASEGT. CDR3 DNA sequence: TGTGCCAGCAGCAAAACTCGGGACAGCAATCAGCCCCAGCATTTT. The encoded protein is CASSKTRDSNQPQHF.

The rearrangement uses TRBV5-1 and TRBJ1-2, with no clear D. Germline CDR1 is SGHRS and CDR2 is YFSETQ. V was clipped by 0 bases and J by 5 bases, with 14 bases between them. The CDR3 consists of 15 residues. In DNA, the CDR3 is TGCGCCAGCAGCTTGGCCTTAGGGAATGAGTATGGCTACACCTTC. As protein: CASSLALGNEYGYTF.

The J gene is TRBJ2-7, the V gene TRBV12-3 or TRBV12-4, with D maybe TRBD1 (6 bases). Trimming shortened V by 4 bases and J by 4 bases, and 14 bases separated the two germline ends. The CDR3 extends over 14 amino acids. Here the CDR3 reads CASSSRETGYEQYV. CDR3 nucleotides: TGTGCCAGCAGTTCTCGCGAGACAGGTTACGAGCAGTACGTC.

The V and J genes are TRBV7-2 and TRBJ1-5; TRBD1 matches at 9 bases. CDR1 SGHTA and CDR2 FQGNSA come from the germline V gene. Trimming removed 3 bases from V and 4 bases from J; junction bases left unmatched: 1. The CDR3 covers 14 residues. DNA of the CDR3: TGTGCCAGCAGCTTTGACAGGGGGAATCAGCCCCAGCATTTT. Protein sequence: CASSFDRGNQPQHF.

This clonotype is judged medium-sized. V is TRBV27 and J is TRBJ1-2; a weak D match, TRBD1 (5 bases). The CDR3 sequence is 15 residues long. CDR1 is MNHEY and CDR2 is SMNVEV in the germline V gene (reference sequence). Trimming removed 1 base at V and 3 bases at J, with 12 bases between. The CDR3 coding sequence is TGTGCCAGCAGTTTATTTCCAGGGAACGACTATGGCTACACCTTC. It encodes CASSLFPGNDYGYTF.

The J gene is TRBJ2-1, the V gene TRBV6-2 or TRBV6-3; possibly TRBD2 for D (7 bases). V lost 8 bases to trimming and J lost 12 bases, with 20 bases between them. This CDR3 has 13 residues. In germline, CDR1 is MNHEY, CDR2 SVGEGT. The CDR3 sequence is CASGYGGPKGQFF. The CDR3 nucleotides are TGTGCCAGCGGATACGGGGGGCCGAAGGGGCAGTTCTTC.

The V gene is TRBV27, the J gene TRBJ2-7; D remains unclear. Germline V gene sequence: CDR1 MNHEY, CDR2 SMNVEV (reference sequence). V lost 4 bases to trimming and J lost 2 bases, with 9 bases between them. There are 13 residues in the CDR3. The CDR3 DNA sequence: TGTGCCAGCAGTTGGCGCAGCCCCTACGAGCAGTACGTC. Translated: CASSWRSPYEQYV.